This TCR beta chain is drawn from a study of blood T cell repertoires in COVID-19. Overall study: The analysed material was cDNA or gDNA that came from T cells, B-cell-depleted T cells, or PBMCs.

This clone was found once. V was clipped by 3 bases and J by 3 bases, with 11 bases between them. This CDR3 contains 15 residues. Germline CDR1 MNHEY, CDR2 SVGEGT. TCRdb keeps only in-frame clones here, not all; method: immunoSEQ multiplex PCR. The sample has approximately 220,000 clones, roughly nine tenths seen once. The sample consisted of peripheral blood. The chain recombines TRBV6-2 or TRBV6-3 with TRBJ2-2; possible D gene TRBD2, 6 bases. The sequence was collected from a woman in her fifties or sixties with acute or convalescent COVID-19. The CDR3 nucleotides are TGTGCCAGCAGTTATTACGGAGGGGACACCGGGGAGCTGTTTTTT. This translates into CASSYYGGDTGELFF.